Shown below are 13 T cell receptor beta chains from a single sample sequenced in a study of cytomegalovirus exposure and HLA in healthy donors. The PCR made use of 60 Vbeta and 13 Jbeta primers. The repertoire was sequenced with immunoSEQ multiplex PCR; TCRdb's copy has only in-frame clones and lacks some. The table lists 130,000 to 150,000 clones, 70% to 85% of them singletons. The sequenced sample was PBMCs. These receptors were obtained from a male donor in good health and CMV-seronegative.

The chain links TRBV9 to TRBJ1-2; 8 bases fit TRBD1. Per the germline V gene, CDR1 is SGDLS and CDR2 is YYNGEE. The CDR3 totals 17 residues. Unmatched junction bases numbered 21, after V lost 4 bases and J lost 10 bases. This CDR3 reads CASSPNRQGSPVRAYTF. CDR3 nucleotide sequence: TGTGCCAGCAGCCCCAATCGACAGGGGTCCCCCGTTCGGGCCTACACCTTC.

This chain connects TRBV4-3 to TRBJ1-2, with TRBD1 as a possible D gene (5 bases). In germline, CDR1 is LGHNA, CDR2 YSLEER. V lost 0 bases and J 4 bases, leaving 15 bases between the germline ends. The CDR3 loop spans 16 amino acids. As DNA, the CDR3 is TGCGCCAGCAGCCAAGAATATAGGCAGGGATTCTATGGCTACACCTTC. Translation gives CASSQEYRQGFYGYTF.

V and J are TRBV7-6 and TRBJ2-1; possibly TRBD2 for D (6 bases). V lost 3 bases, J lost 1 base, and 13 bases lay in between. The CDR3 spans 16 residues. CDR1 and CDR2 from the germline V gene are SGHVS and FNYEAQ. The CDR3 spells CASSFIGSGSYNEQFF. The CDR3 DNA is TGTGCCAGCAGCTTCATCGGGAGTGGGTCCTACAATGAGCAGTTCTTC.

V gene TRBV2 combines with J gene TRBJ1-1, with D unresolved. Trimming shortened V by 6 bases and J by 3 bases, and 11 bases separated the two germline ends. Germline loops: CDR1 SNHLY, CDR2 FYNNEI. The CDR3 is 13 amino acids. The CDR3 DNA is TGTGCCAGCAGGGAATTCGGGGACACTGAAGCTTTCTTT. Protein product: CASREFGDTEAFF. The whole variable domain, filled in from reference TRBV2 and TRBJ1-1, reads EPEVTQTPSHQVTQMGQEVILRCVPISNHLYFYWYRQILGQKVEFLVSFYNNEISEKSEIFDDQFSVERPDGSNFTLKIRSTKLEDSAMYFCASREFGDTEAFFGQGTRLTVV.

This chain connects TRBV4-2 to TRBJ1-5; D may be TRBD1 (5 bases). V was clipped by 1 base and J by 5 bases, with 15 bases between them. Germline CDR1 is LGHNA and CDR2 is YNFKEQ. The CDR3 covers 16 residues. The CDR3: CASSQVDRQQHQPQHF. CDR3 DNA: TGTGCCAGCAGCCAAGTCGACAGACAGCAGCATCAGCCCCAGCATTTT.

This clone was counted a few times. The J gene is TRBJ2-7, the V gene TRBV6-1, with D perhaps TRBD2 (6 bases). CDR3 length: 15 residues. V lost 3 bases, J lost 5 bases, and 17 bases lay in between. The germline V gene has CDR1 MNHNS and CDR2 SASEGT. CDR3 nucleotide sequence: TGTGCCAGCAGTGAGATAGGAGGGGCCGTACACGAGCAGTACTTC. Amino acid sequence: CASSEIGGAVHEQYF.

This chain links TRBV11-1 with TRBJ2-5, with D possibly matching TRBD2 (6 bases). CDR3 length: 14 amino acids. The germline gives CDR1 SGHAT, CDR2 FQDESV (reference sequence). V lost 6 bases to trimming and J lost 3 bases, with 14 bases between them. Here the CDR3 DNA reads TGTGCCAGCAGTAGGGACTTGGGGGAAGAGACCCAGTACTTC. Its translation: CASSRDLGEETQYF.

This rearrangement joins TRBV27 to TRBJ2-7; possible D gene TRBD2, 6 bases. Trimming removed 5 bases from V and 0 bases from J, with 11 bases in between. The CDR3 length is 14 residues. Germline CDR1 MNHEY, CDR2 SMNVEV (reference sequence). As DNA, the CDR3 is TGTGCCAGCAGTGGCGGGGATCTCTCCTACGAGCAGTACTTC. It codes for CASSGGDLSYEQYF.

J is TRBJ2-1 and V is TRBV13; 9 bases fit TRBD2. V was clipped by 0 bases and J by 5 bases; unmatched bases: 14. CDR1 is PRHDT and CDR2 is FYEKMQ in the germline V gene (reference sequence). CDR3 length: 19 amino acids. The CDR3: CASSLGVIASGGTDNEQFF. CDR3 nucleotide sequence: TGTGCCAGCAGCTTAGGGGTTATTGCAAGCGGGGGGACAGACAATGAGCAGTTCTTC.

The chain combines TRBV2 with TRBJ1-6; no clear D. The CDR3 runs 19 residues. From germline, CDR1 is SNHLY and CDR2 FYNNEI. Trimming removed 1 base at V and 0 bases at J, with 16 bases between. The CDR3 DNA reads as TGTGCCAGCAGTGAAGTTCTAAAGATCGTTAGCTCCTATAATTCACCCCTCCACTTT. Translating gives CASSEVLKIVSSYNSPLHF.

This sequence joins TRBV4-2 and TRBJ2-1, with 11 bases fitting TRBD2. V lost 4 bases to trimming and J lost 5 bases; unmatched junction nucleotides: 4. CDR1 and CDR2 from the germline V gene are LGHNA and YNFKEQ. The CDR3 is made up of 15 amino acids. The CDR3 reads CASSLLAGGNNEQFF. In DNA form, the CDR3 reads TGTGCCAGCAGCCTGCTAGCGGGGGGTAACAATGAGCAGTTCTTC.

The genes are TRBV13 and TRBJ2-3; D is possibly TRBD2 (6 bases). CDR1 and CDR2 (germline): PRHDT, FYEKMQ (reference sequence). There are 18 residues in the CDR3. V was trimmed by 5 bases and J by 0 bases, leaving 21 bases between them. The CDR3 DNA reads as TGTGCCAGCAGCCGAATTATGGATAGCGGAGAAAGCACAGATACGCAGTATTTT. As protein: CASSRIMDSGESTDTQYF.

This rearrangement joins TRBV29-1 to TRBJ2-1; a possible D gene is TRBD1 (6 bases). The CDR3 length is 13 residues. Germline V gene lookup returns CDR1 SQVTM and CDR2 ANQGSEA. The ends were cut back, 8 bases at V and 4 bases at J, with 15 bases in the middle. CDR3 residues: CSSRGQLYNEQFF. The CDR3 DNA reads as TGCAGCTCCCGAGGACAGCTATACAATGAGCAGTTCTTC.